The source of this T cell receptor beta chain is a study of blood T cell repertoires in COVID-19. The V gene lost 4 bases and the J gene lost 2 bases, with 20 bases spanning the gap. CDR3 length: 17 residues. Germline V gives CDR1 MGHRA, CDR2 YSYEKL. Sequencing used immunoSEQ multiplex PCR; TCRdb keeps in-frame clones, though not all of them. Found here are about 200,000 clones, roughly nine tenths of them singletons; the top ten hold approximately 0.7%. Specimen: peripheral blood. This receptor was obtained from a man aged 35 to 55 with acute or convalescent COVID-19. This sequence joins TRBV4-1 and TRBJ2-5; TRBD2 is a possible D gene (6 bases). The CDR3 is CASSPGQVVGRQETQYF. In DNA, the CDR3 is TGCGCCAGCAGCCCAGGTCAGGTGGTGGGGAGGCAAGAGACCCAGTACTTC.